These T cell receptor beta chains were read from a single sample in a study of cytomegalovirus exposure and HLA in healthy donors. Sequenced by immunoSEQ multiplex PCR; TCRdb stores in-frame clones only, minus some. The data contain around 170,000 clones, over 70% of them singletons. The sample taken for sequencing was PBMCs. The origin of the receptors is a man in his fifties or sixties in good health and CMV-seronegative. Both conserved end residues are part of each CDR3. Fields, in order: J gene, V gene, clone size, D gene, CDR3 protein, CDR3 DNA. The D gene is left open where the match is weak. A row's size may be missing; if present it is once, few, many or a size class.

J: TRBJ2-2
V: TRBV12-5
size: NA
D: NA
CDR3: CASGNYGELFF
DNA: TGTGCTAGTGGTAATTACGGGGAGCTGTTTTTT

J: TRBJ1-5
V: TRBV19
size: few
D: NA
CDR3: CASSIRDTNQPQHF
DNA: TGTGCCAGTAGTATCCGGGACACCAATCAGCCCCAGCATTTT

J: TRBJ1-6
V: TRBV4-3
size: few
D: NA
CDR3: CASSQGGNSPLHF
DNA: TGCGCCAGCAGCCAGGGGGGAAATTCACCCCTCCACTTT

J: TRBJ1-5
V: TRBV19
size: NA
D: NA
CDR3: CASSIKGVSGNQPQHF
DNA: TGTGCCAGTAGTATAAAAGGGGTCTCGGGCAATCAGCCCCAGCATTTT

J: TRBJ1-5
V: TRBV5-4
size: NA
D: NA
CDR3: CASSLYPTVNQPQHF
DNA: TGTGCCAGCAGCCTCTATCCGACAGTCAATCAGCCCCAGCATTTT

J: TRBJ1-3
V: TRBV7-2
size: NA
D: NA
CDR3: CASSLFQGNTIYF
DNA: TGTGCCAGCAGCTTGTTCCAGGGGAACACCATATATTTT

J: TRBJ1-6
V: TRBV7-9
size: NA
D: TRBD1
CDR3: CASSSKTGQGHNSPLHF
DNA: TGTGCCAGCAGCTCAAAAACAGGACAGGGGCATAATTCACCCCTCCACTTT

J: TRBJ2-3
V: TRBV6-1
size: NA
D: NA
CDR3: CASTWGGFTDTQYF
DNA: TGTGCCAGCACGTGGGGAGGTTTCACAGATACGCAGTATTTT

J: TRBJ1-3
V: TRBV21-1
size: once
D: NA
CDR3: CASGWTGEVNTIYF
DNA: TGTGCCAGCGGATGGACAGGGGAGGTAAACACCATATATTTT

J: TRBJ1-1
V: TRBV19
size: NA
D: NA
CDR3: CASSRTGDTEAFF
DNA: TGTGCCAGTAGTAGGACTGGTGACACTGAAGCTTTCTTT

J: TRBJ1-2
V: TRBV4-3
size: once
D: NA
CDR3: CASSRRGTSGLDGYTF
DNA: TGCGCCAGCAGCCGTAGGGGGACCTCGGGATTAGATGGCTACACCTTC

J: TRBJ2-3
V: TRBV6-1
size: NA
D: NA
CDR3: CASCHNPTDTQYF
DNA: TGTGCCAGCTGCCACAACCCCACAGATACGCAGTATTTT

J: TRBJ2-5
V: TRBV7-9
size: NA
D: NA
CDR3: CASSFFIGLGGLETQYF
DNA: TGTGCCAGCAGCTTTTTTATCGGGTTGGGGGGGCTGGAGACCCAGTACTTC

J: TRBJ2-6
V: TRBV27
size: NA
D: NA
CDR3: CASSVLWGAGANVLTF
DNA: TGTGCCAGCAGTGTCCTGTGGGGGGCTGGGGCCAACGTCCTGACTTTC

J: TRBJ2-5
V: TRBV11-2
size: NA
D: NA
CDR3: CASSLALSGGTTQYF
DNA: TGTGCCAGCAGCTTAGCGCTCTCCGGCGGTACTACCCAGTACTTC

J: TRBJ1-5
V: TRBV7-2
size: NA
D: TRBD1
CDR3: CASSSPGQGYSNQPQHF
DNA: TGTGCCAGCAGCTCACCGGGACAGGGGTATAGCAATCAGCCCCAGCATTTT

J: TRBJ1-2
V: TRBV5-5
size: NA
D: TRBD1
CDR3: CASSNPPGQGGGYTF
DNA: TGTGCCAGCAGCAACCCGCCGGGACAGGGGGGCGGCTACACCTTC

J: TRBJ2-3
V: TRBV7-2
size: NA
D: NA
CDR3: CASSLEGVSTDTQYF
DNA: TGTGCCAGCAGCTTAGAGGGGGTAAGCACAGATACGCAGTATTTT

J: TRBJ2-7
V: TRBV11-2
size: NA
D: NA
CDR3: CASSFTGIYEQYF
DNA: TGTGCCAGCAGCTTTACAGGGATTTACGAGCAGTACTTC

J: TRBJ1-1
V: TRBV10-3
size: NA
D: TRBD1
CDR3: CAISDRGQNTEAFF
DNA: TGTGCCATCAGCGACAGGGGACAGAACACTGAAGCTTTCTTT